The 5 T cell receptor beta chains listed next were all sequenced from one sample in a study. TCRdb reprocessed the RT-PCR reads with MiXCR, giving one entry per CDR3 protein. This sample carries more than 600,000 distinct CDR3 sequences, approximately 15% of them seen once, and the ten largest clones take 3.6%. The source material was memory CD4+ T cells from blood. These receptors came from a female donor in good health, serving as a healthy control.

The J gene is TRBJ2-1, the V gene TRBV4-1; the D gene is possibly TRBD2 (5 bases). CDR1 is MGHRA, CDR2 YSYEKL, per germline. Trimming shortened V by 8 bases and J by 8 bases, and 13 bases separated the two germline ends. The CDR3 is 12 residues long. CDR3 bases: TGCGCCAGCCGGGCCCGGGGTCATGAGCAGTTCTTC. It yields the protein CASRARGHEQFF.

The genes are TRBV6-1 and TRBJ1-5, with 7 bases identical to TRBD1. The CDR3 has 11 amino acids. V gave up 5 bases and J gave up 10 bases; unmatched junction bases: 2. Germline V CDR1 and CDR2: MNHNS, SASEGT. CDR3 DNA sequence: TGTGCCAGCAGTAGACAGGGACCCCAGCATTTT. This encodes CASSRQGPQHF.

A few counts support this clonotype. The chain recombines TRBV6-2 or TRBV6-3 with TRBJ1-5, with TRBD1 matching over 11 bases. The CDR3 sequence is 15 residues long. Germline trimming cut 2 bases from V and 6 bases from J; bases unmatched to any gene: 3. CDR1 is MNHEY and CDR2 is SVGEGT in the germline V gene. CDR3 amino acids: CASSYRTGGVQPQHF. The CDR3 nucleotides read TGTGCCAGCAGTTACAGGACAGGGGGCGTTCAGCCCCAGCATTTT.

The table lists this clonotype with a few counts. V is TRBV12-3 or TRBV12-4 and J is TRBJ2-1, with unresolved D. V lost 3 bases and J 8 bases, leaving 8 bases between the germline ends. This CDR3 spans 12 amino acids. CDR3 DNA sequence: TGTGCCAGCAGTTTCATAGGCTATGAGCAGTTCTTC. Translating it yields CASSFIGYEQFF.

This clonotype was seen a handful of times. V is TRBV29-1 and J is TRBJ2-3, with a possible D match to TRBD1 (6 bases). The V gene lost 7 bases and the J gene lost 0 bases, with 17 bases spanning the gap. Germline values: CDR1 SQVTM, CDR2 ANQGSEA. CDR3 length: 15 residues. CDR3 loop: CSAMGRGQSTDTQYF. CDR3 coding DNA: TGCAGCGCAATGGGTAGGGGACAAAGCACAGATACGCAGTATTTT.